This entry lists 25 T cell receptor beta chains sequenced from one sample in a study of blood T cell repertoires in COVID-19. The table came from immunoSEQ multiplex PCR; TCRdb's copy has only in-frame clones and leaves some out. This sample yields some 120,000 clones, of which over 75% are seen a single time; approximately 8% belongs to the top ten. Sequenced input: peripheral blood. These receptors all come from a man aged 50 to 59 with acute or convalescent COVID-19.

This clone is a singleton in its sample. This chain uses TRBV30 with TRBJ1-3; tentatively, D is TRBD1 (5 bases). Per germline, CDR1 GTSNPN and CDR2 SVGIG (reference sequence). The CDR3 extends over 13 amino acids. V was clipped by 8 bases and J by 4 bases, with 15 bases between them. The CDR3 coding sequence is TGTGCCGCTTCGGGGGTTTCAGGAAACACCATATATTTT. This sequence encodes CAASGVSGNTIYF.

The gene calls are TRBV7-2 and TRBJ1-1; TRBD1 might be the D (6 bases). This CDR3 is built from 15 residues. Germline V lookup: CDR1 SGHTA, CDR2 FQGNSA. V was cut by 1 base and J by 0 bases, with 9 bases left in between. The CDR3 loop reads CASSLVQGMNTEAFF. The CDR3 coding sequence is TGTGCCAGCAGCTTAGTACAGGGTATGAACACTGAAGCTTTCTTT.

V usage is TRBV18 and J usage is TRBJ1-1; D not resolved. CDR3 size: 13 residues. The ends were cut back, 5 bases at V and 1 base at J, with 8 bases in the middle. The germline V gene encodes CDR1 KGHSH and CDR2 LQKENI. The CDR3 DNA reads TGTGCCAGCTCAAAGACACCGAACACTGAAGCTTTCTTT. Translation gives CASSKTPNTEAFF.

The CDR3 DNA reads TGTGCCAGCAGTTACGGGGACTGGGACACTGAAGCTTTCTTT. Translated: CASSYGDWDTEAFF. The chain carries TRBV6-5 and TRBJ1-1; perhaps TRBD1 as D (5 bases). V lost 2 bases and J 3 bases, leaving 10 bases between the germline ends. There are 14 residues in the CDR3. Per germline, CDR1 MNHEY and CDR2 SVGAGI.

The gene calls are TRBV10-3 and TRBJ2-7, with 13 nucleotides matching TRBD2. CDR3 length equals 17 residues. The V gene end was trimmed by 6 bases and the J gene end by 3 bases; junction bases not matched to a gene: 11. The germline V gene encodes CDR1 ENHRY and CDR2 SYGVKD. CDR3 bases: TGTGCCATCAGCAAGCGACAGGGACTAGCGGGAAACTACGAGCAGTACTTC. Translating gives CAISKRQGLAGNYEQYF.

The chain couples TRBV5-6 to TRBJ1-4; no clear D. The CDR3 runs 12 residues. Germline V gene lookup returns CDR1 SGHDT and CDR2 YYEEEE. Between the trimmed V and J ends, which lost 6 bases and 5 bases, there was a span of 8 bases. Here the CDR3 DNA reads TGTGCCAGCAACACCCCGAATGAAAAACTGTTTTTT. Encoded protein: CASNTPNEKLFF.

This rearrangement joins TRBV6-5 to TRBJ2-7; 11 bases match TRBD2. Germline loops: CDR1 MNHEY, CDR2 SVGAGI. With 6 bases clipped from V and 5 bases from J, the junction kept 6 bases outside the gene matches. The CDR3 is 14 amino acids. The CDR3 sequence is CASSQLAGGDEQYF. The DNA for the CDR3 is TGTGCCAGCAGCCAATTAGCGGGAGGGGACGAGCAGTACTTC.

The chain uses TRBV3-1 (or the pseudogene TRBV3-2) and TRBJ1-2; D is perhaps TRBD1 (6 bases). From germline, CDR1 is LGHDT and CDR2 YNNKEL (reference sequence). Trimming removed 0 bases from V and 7 bases from J, with 15 bases in between. The CDR3 spans 15 residues. This CDR3 is CASSQERGDYSGYTF. CDR3 sequence (DNA): TGTGCCAGCAGCCAAGAGAGGGGGGACTACTCTGGCTACACCTTC.

The V call is TRBV11-2, the J call TRBJ1-5, with D possibly TRBD1 on 5 matching bases. CDR1 is SGHAT, CDR2 FQNNGV, per germline. CDR3 length equals 15 residues. The V and J ends lost 1 base and 4 bases respectively, with 11 bases between them. CDR3 sequence (DNA): TGTGCCAGCAGCTTAGTGGGGGGGGAGAATCAGCCCCAGCATTTT. This gives the protein CASSLVGGENQPQHF.

The gene calls are TRBV18 and TRBJ2-7, with a weak D call TRBD1 (5 bases). Per the germline V gene, CDR1 is KGHSH and CDR2 is LQKENI. The ends were cut back, 6 bases at V and 3 bases at J, with 18 bases in the middle. CDR3 length: 15 residues. In DNA, the CDR3 is TGTGCCAGCTCGCCGCTAGGGATGGGGCGCTACGAGCAGTACTTC. Translating it yields CASSPLGMGRYEQYF. The variable domain in full, completed from reference TRBV18 and TRBJ2-7, reads NAGVMQNPRHLVRRRGQEARLRCSPMKGHSHVYWYRQLPEEGLKFMVYLQKENIIDESGMPKERFSAEFPKEGPSILRIQQVVRGDSAAYFCASSPLGMGRYEQYFGPGTRLTVT.

The CDR3 protein is CASSLVGGDFGEKLFF. The CDR3 DNA follows: TGTGCCAGCAGCTTGGTAGGGGGCGACTTTGGGGAAAAACTGTTTTTT. This rearrangement joins TRBV5-6 to TRBJ1-4; 7 bases agree with TRBD1. CDR3 size: 16 residues. The J segment lost 8 bases and the V segment lost 0 bases, leaving 10 bases of the junction unmatched. Germline V gene sequence: CDR1 SGHDT, CDR2 YYEEEE.

The gene calls are TRBV19 and TRBJ1-3; 8 bases map to TRBD1. The CDR3 is 14 amino acids. CDR1 is LNHDA and CDR2 is SQIVND in the germline V gene (reference sequence). The V and J ends lost 6 bases and 4 bases, in that order; junction bases with no gene match: 5. The CDR3 region has the DNA TGTGCCAGTAGCCGCGGACAGGGCGGAAACACCATATATTTT. As protein: CASSRGQGGNTIYF.

This clone has a single count. This chain uses TRBV12-3 or TRBV12-4 with TRBJ1-1, with unresolved D. V shed 3 bases and J shed 5 bases, with 10 bases lying between them. The CDR3 contains 13 residues. CDR3 loop: CASSFVEETEAFF. The CDR3 bases are TGTGCCAGCAGTTTTGTGGAGGAGACTGAAGCTTTCTTT.

The V call is TRBV4-1, the J call TRBJ2-1; 11 positions match TRBD2. The CDR3 contains 18 residues. Losses at the gene ends were 0 bases for V and 1 base for J; bases not matched to a gene: 5. In germline, CDR1 is MGHRA, CDR2 YSYEKL. As DNA, the CDR3 is TGCGCCAGCAGCCAAGACAGGATAGCGGGAGGGTCCTACAATGAGCAGTTCTTC. Translating gives CASSQDRIAGGSYNEQFF.

The genes are TRBV6-5 and TRBJ2-5; perhaps TRBD1 as D (5 bases). The CDR3 loop spans 13 amino acids. Trimming removed 6 bases at V and 2 bases at J, with 10 bases between. The germline V gene encodes CDR1 MNHEY and CDR2 SVGAGI. The CDR3 region has the DNA TGTGCCAGCAGCGCGACAGTGCAAGAGACCCAGTACTTC. It yields the protein CASSATVQETQYF.

V is TRBV24-1 and J is TRBJ2-7; D is possibly TRBD2 (6 bases). Germline V lookup: CDR1 KGHDR, CDR2 SFDVKD. The germline V and J ends were trimmed by 7 bases and 6 bases, with 15 bases remaining between them. The CDR3 loop spans 13 amino acids. The CDR3 DNA sequence: TGTGCCACCAGCCCACGACGGGGGTCCGAGCAGTACTTC. It codes for CATSPRRGSEQYF.

The CDR3 region is CASSTNLDSYGYTF. CDR3 sequence (DNA): TGTGCCAGCAGCACGAACCTAGACAGCTATGGCTACACCTTC. The chain joins TRBV7-8 to TRBJ1-2, with D possibly matching TRBD1 (5 bases). The V end lost 5 bases, the J end lost 4 bases, and 14 bases lay between the germline ends. CDR3 length: 14 residues. Germline CDR1 and CDR2: SGHVS and FQNEAQ. Supplemented by reference TRBV7-8 and TRBJ1-2, the full variable domain reads GAGVSQSPRYKVAKRGQDVALRCDPISGHVSLFWYQQALGQGPEFLTYFQNEAQLDKSGLPSDRFFAERPEGSVSTLKIQRTQQEDSAVYLCASSTNLDSYGYTFGSGTRLTVV.

The chain recombines TRBV5-4 with TRBJ2-7; TRBD2 matches at 8 bases. Germline CDR1 reads SGHNT; CDR2 reads YYREEE (reference sequence). This CDR3 has 16 residues. Trimming at V came to 1 base and at J to 1 base, leaving 7 bases not matched to a gene. CDR3 amino acids: CASSLSGGSRSYEQYF. In DNA form, the CDR3 reads TGTGCCAGCAGCTTGTCGGGAGGGTCCAGATCCTACGAGCAGTACTTC.

The chain combines TRBV5-1 with TRBJ1-2; D remains unclear. Trimming stripped 0 bases from V and 1 base from J, with 10 bases between. Germline lookup yields CDR1 SGHRS and CDR2 YFSETQ. The CDR3 consists of 15 residues. The DNA of the CDR3 is TGCGCCAGCAGCTTGGAAGAGGGCCGTAACTATGGCTACACCTTC. It is translated as CASSLEEGRNYGYTF.

The rearrangement joins TRBV2 to TRBJ2-2; 10 nucleotides align to TRBD2. Germline V gene sequence: CDR1 SNHLY, CDR2 FYNNEI. The V and J ends lost 3 bases and 1 base, in that order; junction bases with no gene match: 8. The CDR3 length is 18 residues. The CDR3 spells CASSDIPPSGRNTGELFF. CDR3 nucleotides: TGTGCCAGCAGTGACATCCCCCCTAGCGGGAGGAACACCGGGGAGCTGTTTTTT.

The chain recombines TRBV19 with TRBJ1-3; D remains ambiguous. Germline V gene lookup returns CDR1 LNHDA and CDR2 SQIVND (reference sequence). The V gene lost 4 bases and the J gene lost 0 bases, with 7 bases spanning the gap. CDR3 length equals 14 residues. The CDR3 region is CASSTGNSGNTIYF. The DNA for the CDR3 is TGTGCCAGTAGTACAGGAAACTCTGGAAACACCATATATTTT.

CDR3 coding DNA: TGTGCCAGTAAGGACACCTCTCCCTATGGCTACACCTTC. It encodes CASKDTSPYGYTF. The gene calls are TRBV19 and TRBJ1-2; perhaps TRBD1 as D (5 bases). The CDR3 has 13 residues. Trimming took 7 bases from V and 4 from J, leaving 13 bases between them. The V gene's germline CDR1 is LNHDA and CDR2 SQIVND (reference sequence).

The chain links TRBV3-1 (or the pseudogene TRBV3-2) to TRBJ2-1; D is ambiguous. This CDR3 contains 11 residues. Germline CDR1 LGHDT, CDR2 YNNKEL (reference sequence). V lost 8 bases and J lost 8, with 10 bases in between. CDR3 nucleotides: TGTGCCAGCTCAGAGACATATGAGCAGTTCTTC. Encoded protein: CASSETYEQFF.

V is TRBV7-9 and J is TRBJ2-7, with TRBD1 identical over 10 bases. The germline V gene has CDR1 SEHNR and CDR2 FQNEAQ (reference sequence). This CDR3 has 15 amino acids. Unmatched junction bases numbered 7, after V lost 2 bases and J lost 6 bases. This CDR3 is CASSLTGTGAGEQYF. As DNA, the CDR3 is TGTGCCAGCAGCTTAACCGGGACAGGGGCCGGCGAGCAGTACTTC.

The chain has TRBV5-1 and TRBJ1-5, with D possibly matching TRBD1 (5 bases). V was trimmed by 1 base and J by 5 bases, leaving 10 bases between them. There are 14 residues in the CDR3. Germline lookup yields CDR1 SGHRS and CDR2 YFSETQ. The CDR3 spells CASSLMGQDQPQHF. CDR3 nucleotides: TGCGCCAGCAGCTTGATGGGGCAGGATCAGCCCCAGCATTTT. The complete variable domain, with remaining parts taken from reference TRBV5-1 and TRBJ1-5, reads KAGVTQTPRYLIKTRGQQVTLSCSPISGHRSVSWYQQTPGQGLQFLFEYFSETQRNKGNFPGRFSGRQFSNSRSEMNVSTLELGDSALYLCASSLMGQDQPQHFGDGTRLSIL.